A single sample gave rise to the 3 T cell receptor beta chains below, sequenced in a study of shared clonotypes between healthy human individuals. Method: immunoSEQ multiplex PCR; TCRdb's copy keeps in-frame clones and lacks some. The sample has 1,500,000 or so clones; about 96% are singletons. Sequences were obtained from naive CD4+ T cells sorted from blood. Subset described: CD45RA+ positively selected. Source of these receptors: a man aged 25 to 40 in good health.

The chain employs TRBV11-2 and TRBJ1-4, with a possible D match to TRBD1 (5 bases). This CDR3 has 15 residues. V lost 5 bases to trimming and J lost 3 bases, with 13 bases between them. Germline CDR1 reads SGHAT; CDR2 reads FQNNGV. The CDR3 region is CASSRPQGSNEKLFF. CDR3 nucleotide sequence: TGTGCCAGCAGCCGACCGCAGGGATCTAATGAAAAACTGTTTTTT.

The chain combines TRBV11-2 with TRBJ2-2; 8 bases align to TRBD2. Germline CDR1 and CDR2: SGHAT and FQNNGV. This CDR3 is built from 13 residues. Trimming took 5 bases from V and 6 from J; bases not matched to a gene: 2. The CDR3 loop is CASSREGPGELFF. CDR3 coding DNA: TGTGCCAGCAGCCGGGAGGGACCCGGGGAGCTGTTTTTT.

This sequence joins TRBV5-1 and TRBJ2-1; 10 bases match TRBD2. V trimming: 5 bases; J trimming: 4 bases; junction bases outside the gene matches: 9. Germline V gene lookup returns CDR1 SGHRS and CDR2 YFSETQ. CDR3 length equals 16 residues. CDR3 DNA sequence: TGCGCCAGCAGTTTAGCGGGAGGAGGTTGGTACAATGAGCAGTTCTTC. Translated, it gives CASSLAGGGWYNEQFF.